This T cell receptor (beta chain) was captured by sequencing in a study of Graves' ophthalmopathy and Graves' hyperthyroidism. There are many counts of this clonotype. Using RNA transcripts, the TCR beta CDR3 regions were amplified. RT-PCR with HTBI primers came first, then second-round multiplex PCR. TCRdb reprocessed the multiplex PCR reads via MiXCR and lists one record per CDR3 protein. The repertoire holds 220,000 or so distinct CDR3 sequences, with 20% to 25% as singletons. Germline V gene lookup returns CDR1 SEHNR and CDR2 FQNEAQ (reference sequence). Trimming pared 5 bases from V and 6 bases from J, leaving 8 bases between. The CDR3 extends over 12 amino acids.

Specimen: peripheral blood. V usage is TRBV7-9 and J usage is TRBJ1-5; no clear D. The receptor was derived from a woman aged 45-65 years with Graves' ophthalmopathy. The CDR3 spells CASSQGTQPQHF. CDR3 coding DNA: TGTGCCAGCAGCCAAGGTACTCAGCCCCAGCATTTT.